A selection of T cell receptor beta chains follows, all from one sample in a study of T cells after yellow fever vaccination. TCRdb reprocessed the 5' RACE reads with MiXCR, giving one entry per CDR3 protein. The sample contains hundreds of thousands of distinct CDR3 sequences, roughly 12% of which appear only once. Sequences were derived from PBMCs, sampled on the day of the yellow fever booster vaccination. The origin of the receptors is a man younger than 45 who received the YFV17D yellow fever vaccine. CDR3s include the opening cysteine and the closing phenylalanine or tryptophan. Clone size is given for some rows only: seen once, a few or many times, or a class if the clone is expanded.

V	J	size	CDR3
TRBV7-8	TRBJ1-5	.	CASSLAPDLNQPQHF
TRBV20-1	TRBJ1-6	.	CSARRITGRFYSPLHF
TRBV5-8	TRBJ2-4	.	CASSLVGRENIQYF
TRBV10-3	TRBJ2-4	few	CAISDTGGRLAKNIQYF
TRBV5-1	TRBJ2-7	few	CASSLQLSRSYEQYF
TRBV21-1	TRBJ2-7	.	CASSIPHYEQYF
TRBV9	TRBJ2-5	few	CASSVVGGQKETQYF
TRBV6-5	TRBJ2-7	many	CASSTGGEQYF
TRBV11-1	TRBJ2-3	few	CASSFKRFEREEGDTQYF
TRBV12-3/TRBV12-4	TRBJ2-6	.	CASSPNRDRGSGANVLTF
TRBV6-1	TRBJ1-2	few	CASSAGTINGYTF
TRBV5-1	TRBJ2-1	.	CASSLGTSSGEQFF
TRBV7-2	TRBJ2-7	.	CASSPLTGTYEQYF
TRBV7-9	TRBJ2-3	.	CASSSREGDTQYF
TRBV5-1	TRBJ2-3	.	CASSQTGTPGTDTQYF
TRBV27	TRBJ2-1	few	CASSSIQGSPFF
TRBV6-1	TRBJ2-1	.	CASTLGTGGVGEQFF
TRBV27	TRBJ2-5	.	CASSLSTRGQETQYF
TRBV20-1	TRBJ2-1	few	CSARGVGLAYNEQFF
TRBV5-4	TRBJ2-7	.	CASSSAGREQYF
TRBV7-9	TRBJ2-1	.	CASRIEDYNEQFF
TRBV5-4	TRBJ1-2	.	CASSLSPGRSVYGYTF
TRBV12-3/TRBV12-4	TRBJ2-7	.	CAGSQRLAEVYEQYF
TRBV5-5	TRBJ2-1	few	CASSSDVSSYNEQFF
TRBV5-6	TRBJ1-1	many	CASSLETEAFF
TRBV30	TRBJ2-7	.	CAWSRINPLTYEQYF
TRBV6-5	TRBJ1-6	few	CASSYSAGAYNSPLHF
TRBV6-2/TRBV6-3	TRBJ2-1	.	CASSYSERPRGSNEQFF
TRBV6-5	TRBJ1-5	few	CASSYDGSYSNQPQHF
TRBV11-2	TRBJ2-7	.	CASSLDLISEQYF
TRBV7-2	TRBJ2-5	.	CASSLDREPKRATQYF
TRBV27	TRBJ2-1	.	CASSLASPGGNEQFF